This T cell receptor beta chain was sequenced for a study of CD8 T cells in ankylosing spondylitis. Regarding the study as a whole: Within ankylosing spondylitis blood, a TCR beta motif made up of seven to nine highly homologous variants appeared to be characteristic. From matched ankylosing spondylitis synovial fluid, disease-linked clones were reportedly recovered at significantly enriched levels. Disease-linked clones were CD8+ and relatively rare in peripheral blood.

Trimming took off 0 bases at V and 9 bases at J, with 9 bases between the two ends. CDR3 length: 13 amino acids. Germline V CDR1 and CDR2: LGHNA, YNFKEQ. In its sample, this clonotype was seen many times. Antigen unknown. It was by quantitative 5'-RACE with molecular barcodes that TCR beta libraries were made. Using its own MiXCR run on the 5' RACE reads, TCRdb lists one record per CDR3 protein. The sample contains more than 150,000 distinct CDR3 sequences, around a sixth of which appear only once. The chain couples TRBV4-2 to TRBJ2-1; D possibly corresponds to TRBD2 (6 bases). The source material was blood, either unsorted or a sorted T cell fraction (not recorded which). This receptor was obtained from a male donor under 30 with ankylosing spondylitis or in good health (not recorded which). CDR3 protein: CASSQDSGSEQFF. CDR3 nucleotides: TGTGCCAGCAGCCAAGATAGCGGATCTGAGCAGTTCTTC.